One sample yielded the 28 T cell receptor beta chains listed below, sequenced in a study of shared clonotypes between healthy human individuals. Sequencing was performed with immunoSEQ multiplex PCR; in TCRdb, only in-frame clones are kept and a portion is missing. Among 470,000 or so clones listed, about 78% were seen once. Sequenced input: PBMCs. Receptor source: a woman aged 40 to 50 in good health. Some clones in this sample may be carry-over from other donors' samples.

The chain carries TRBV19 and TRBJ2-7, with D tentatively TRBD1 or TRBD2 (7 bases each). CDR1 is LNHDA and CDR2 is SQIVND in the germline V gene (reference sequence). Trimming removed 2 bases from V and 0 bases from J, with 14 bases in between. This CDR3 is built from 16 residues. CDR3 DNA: TGTGCCAGTAGTATAAAGGGAGGGACAGTCTCCTACGAGCAGTACTTC. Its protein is CASSIKGGTVSYEQYF.

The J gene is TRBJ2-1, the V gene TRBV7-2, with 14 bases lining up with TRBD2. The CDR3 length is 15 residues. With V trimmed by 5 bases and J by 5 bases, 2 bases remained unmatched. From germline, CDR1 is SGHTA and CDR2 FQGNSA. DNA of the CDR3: TGTGCCAGCAGCCCGGGACTAGCGGGGGACAATGAGCAGTTCTTC. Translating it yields CASSPGLAGDNEQFF.

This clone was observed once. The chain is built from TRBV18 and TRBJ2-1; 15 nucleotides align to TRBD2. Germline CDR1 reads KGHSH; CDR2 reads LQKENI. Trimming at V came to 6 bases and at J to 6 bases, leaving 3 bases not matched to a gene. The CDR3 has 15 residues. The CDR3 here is CASSQGLAGGNEQFF. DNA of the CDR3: TGTGCCAGCTCGCAGGGACTAGCGGGAGGCAATGAGCAGTTCTTC.

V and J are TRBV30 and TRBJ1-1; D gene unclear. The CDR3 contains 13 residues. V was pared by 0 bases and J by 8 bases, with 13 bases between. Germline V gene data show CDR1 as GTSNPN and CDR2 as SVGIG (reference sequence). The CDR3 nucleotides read TGTGCCTGGAGTGTACCCGGCCAGGCCGAAGCTTTCTTT. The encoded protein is CAWSVPGQAEAFF.

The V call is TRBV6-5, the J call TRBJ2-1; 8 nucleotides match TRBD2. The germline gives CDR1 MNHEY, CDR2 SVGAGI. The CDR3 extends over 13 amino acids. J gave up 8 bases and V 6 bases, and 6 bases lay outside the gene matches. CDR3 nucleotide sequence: TGTGCCAGCAGCCTGACTAGCGAGGATGAGCAGTTCTTC. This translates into CASSLTSEDEQFF.

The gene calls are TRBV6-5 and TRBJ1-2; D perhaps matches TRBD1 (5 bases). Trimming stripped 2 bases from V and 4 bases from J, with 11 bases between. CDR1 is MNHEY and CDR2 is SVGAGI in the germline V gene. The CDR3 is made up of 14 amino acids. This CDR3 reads CASSYVREGYGYTF. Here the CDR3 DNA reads TGTGCCAGCAGTTACGTCAGGGAGGGCTATGGCTACACCTTC.

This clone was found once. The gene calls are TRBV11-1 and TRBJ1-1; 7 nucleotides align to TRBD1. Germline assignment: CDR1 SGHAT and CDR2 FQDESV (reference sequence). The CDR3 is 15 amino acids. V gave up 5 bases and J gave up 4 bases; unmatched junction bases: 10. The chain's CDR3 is CASSHTRDSFTEAFF. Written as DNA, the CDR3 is TGTGCCAGCAGCCATACCCGGGACAGCTTCACTGAAGCTTTCTTT.

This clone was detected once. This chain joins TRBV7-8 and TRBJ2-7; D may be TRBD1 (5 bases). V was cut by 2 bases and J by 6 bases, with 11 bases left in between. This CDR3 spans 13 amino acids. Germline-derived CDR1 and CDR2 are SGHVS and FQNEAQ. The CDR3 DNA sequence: TGTGCCAGCAGCTTAAGGAAGCAGGGCGAGCAGTACTTC. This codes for CASSLRKQGEQYF.

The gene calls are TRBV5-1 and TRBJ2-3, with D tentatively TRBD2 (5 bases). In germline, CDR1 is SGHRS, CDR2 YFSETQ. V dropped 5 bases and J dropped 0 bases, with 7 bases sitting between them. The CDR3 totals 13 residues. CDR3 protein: CASSWTSTDTQYF. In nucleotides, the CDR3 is TGCGCCAGCAGTTGGACTAGCACAGATACGCAGTATTTT.

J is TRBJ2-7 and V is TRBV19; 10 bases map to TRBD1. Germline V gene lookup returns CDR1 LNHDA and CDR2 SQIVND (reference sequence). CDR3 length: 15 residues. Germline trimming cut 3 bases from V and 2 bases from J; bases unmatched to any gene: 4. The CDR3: CASSINGQGAYEQYF. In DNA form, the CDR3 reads TGTGCCAGTAGTATTAATGGACAGGGGGCCTACGAGCAGTACTTC.

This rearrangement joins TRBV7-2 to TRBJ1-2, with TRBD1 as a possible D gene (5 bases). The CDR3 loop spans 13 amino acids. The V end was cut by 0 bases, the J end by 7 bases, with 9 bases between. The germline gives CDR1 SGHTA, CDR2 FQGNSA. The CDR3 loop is CASSLAGGGGYTF. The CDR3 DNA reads TGTGCCAGCAGCTTAGCCGGCGGGGGTGGCTACACCTTC.

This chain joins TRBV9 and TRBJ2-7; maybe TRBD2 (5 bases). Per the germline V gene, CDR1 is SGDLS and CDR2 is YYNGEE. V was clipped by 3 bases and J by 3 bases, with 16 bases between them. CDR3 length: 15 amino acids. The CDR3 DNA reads TGTGCCAGCAGCGCAGCACCACACGGGAACTACGAGCAGTACTTC. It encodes CASSAAPHGNYEQYF.

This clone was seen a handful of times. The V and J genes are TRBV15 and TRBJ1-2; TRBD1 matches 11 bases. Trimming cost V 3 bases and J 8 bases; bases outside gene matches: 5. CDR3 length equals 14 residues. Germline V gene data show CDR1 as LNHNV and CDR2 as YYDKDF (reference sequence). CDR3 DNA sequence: TGTGCCACCAGCAGTGGGACAGGGGGTCGAGGCTACACCTTC. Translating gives CATSSGTGGRGYTF. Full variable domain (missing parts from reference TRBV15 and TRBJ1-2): DAMVIQNPRYQVTQFGKPVTLSCSQTLNHNVMYWYQQKSSQAPKLLFHYYDKDFNNEADTPDNFQSRRPNTSFCFLDIRSPGLGDTAMYLCATSSGTGGRGYTFGSGTRLTVV.

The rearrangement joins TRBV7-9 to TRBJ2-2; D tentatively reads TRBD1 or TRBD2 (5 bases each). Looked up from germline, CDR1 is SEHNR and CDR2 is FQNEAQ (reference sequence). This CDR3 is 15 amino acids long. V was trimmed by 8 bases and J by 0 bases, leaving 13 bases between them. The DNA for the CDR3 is TGTGCCAGCCCTTCCGGGACGGCGAACACCGGGGAGCTGTTTTTT. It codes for CASPSGTANTGELFF. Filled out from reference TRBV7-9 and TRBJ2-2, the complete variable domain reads DTGVSQNPRHKITKRGQNVTFRCDPISEHNRLYWYRQTLGQGPEFLTYFQNEAQLEKSRLLSDRFSAERPKGSFSTLEIQRTEQGDSAMYLCASPSGTANTGELFFGEGSRLTVL.

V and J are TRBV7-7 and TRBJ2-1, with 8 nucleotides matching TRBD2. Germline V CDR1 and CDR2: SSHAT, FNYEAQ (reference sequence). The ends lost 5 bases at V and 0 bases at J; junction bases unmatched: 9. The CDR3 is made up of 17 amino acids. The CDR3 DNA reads TGTGCCAGCAGCATCCCTAGCGGGTACAGCTCCTACAATGAGCAGTTCTTC. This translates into CASSIPSGYSSYNEQFF.

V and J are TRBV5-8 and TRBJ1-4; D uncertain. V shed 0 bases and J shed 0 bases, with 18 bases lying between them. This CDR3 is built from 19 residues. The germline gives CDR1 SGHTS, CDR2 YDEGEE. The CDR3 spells CASSLGAEPSLATNEKLFF. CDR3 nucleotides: TGTGCCAGCAGCTTGGGGGCCGAACCCAGCCTTGCAACTAATGAAAAACTGTTTTTT.

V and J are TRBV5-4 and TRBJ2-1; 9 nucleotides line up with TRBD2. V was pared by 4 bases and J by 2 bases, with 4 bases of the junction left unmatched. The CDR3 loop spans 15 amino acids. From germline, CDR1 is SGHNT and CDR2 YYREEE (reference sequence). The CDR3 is CASSQASGTYNEQFF. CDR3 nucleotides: TGTGCCAGCAGCCAAGCTAGCGGGACCTACAATGAGCAGTTCTTC.

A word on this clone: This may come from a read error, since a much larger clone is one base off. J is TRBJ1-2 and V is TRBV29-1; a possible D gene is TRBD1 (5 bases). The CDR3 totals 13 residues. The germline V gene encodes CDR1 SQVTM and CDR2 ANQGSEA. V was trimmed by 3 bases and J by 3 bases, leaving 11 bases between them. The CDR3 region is CSVDAGKHYGYTF. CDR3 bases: TGCAGCGTTGACGCAGGGAAGCACTATGGCTACACCTTC.

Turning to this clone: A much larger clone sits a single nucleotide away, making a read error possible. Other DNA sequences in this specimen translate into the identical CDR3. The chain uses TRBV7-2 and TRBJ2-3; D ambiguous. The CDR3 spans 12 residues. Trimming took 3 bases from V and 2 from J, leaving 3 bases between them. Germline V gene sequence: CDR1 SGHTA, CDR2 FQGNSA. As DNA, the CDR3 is TGTGCCAGCAGCTTTTACACAGATACGCAGTATTTT. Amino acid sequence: CASSFYTDTQYF.

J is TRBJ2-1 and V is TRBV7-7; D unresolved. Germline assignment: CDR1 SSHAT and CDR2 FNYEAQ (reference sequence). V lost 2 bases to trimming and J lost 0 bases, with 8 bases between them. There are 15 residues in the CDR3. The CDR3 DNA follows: TGTGCCAGCAGCTTATCCGTGAGCTCCTACAATGAGCAGTTCTTC. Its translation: CASSLSVSSYNEQFF.

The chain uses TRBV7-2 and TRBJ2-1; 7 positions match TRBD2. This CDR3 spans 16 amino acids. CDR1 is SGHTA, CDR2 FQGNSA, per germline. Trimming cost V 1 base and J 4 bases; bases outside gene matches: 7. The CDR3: CASSLVTGGRYNEQFF. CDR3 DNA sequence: TGTGCCAGCAGCTTAGTAACGGGAGGCCGATACAATGAGCAGTTCTTC. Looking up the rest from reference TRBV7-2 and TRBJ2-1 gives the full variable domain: GAGVSQSPSNKVTEKGKDVELRCDPISGHTALYWYRQSLGQGLEFLIYFQGNSAPDKSGLPSDRFSAERTGGSVSTLTIQRTQQEDSAVYLCASSLVTGGRYNEQFFGPGTRLTVL.

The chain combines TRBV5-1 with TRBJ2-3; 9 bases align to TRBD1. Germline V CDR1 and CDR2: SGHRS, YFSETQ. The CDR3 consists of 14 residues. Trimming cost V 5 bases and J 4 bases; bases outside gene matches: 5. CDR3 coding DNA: TGCGCCAGCAGTTTCGGGACAGGGTCAGATACGCAGTATTTT. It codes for CASSFGTGSDTQYF.

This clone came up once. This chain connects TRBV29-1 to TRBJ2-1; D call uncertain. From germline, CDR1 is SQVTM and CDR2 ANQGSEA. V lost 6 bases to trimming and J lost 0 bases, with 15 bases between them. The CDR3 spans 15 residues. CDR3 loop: CSVVSRSSSYNEQFF. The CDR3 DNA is TGCAGCGTGGTCTCCAGGTCTAGCTCCTACAATGAGCAGTTCTTC.

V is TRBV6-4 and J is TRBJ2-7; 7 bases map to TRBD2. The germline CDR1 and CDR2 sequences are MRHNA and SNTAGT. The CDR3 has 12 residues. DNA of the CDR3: TGTGCCAGCAGTGACTTCGTCCTCGTCGGGGGGGTC. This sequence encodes CASSDFVLVGGV.

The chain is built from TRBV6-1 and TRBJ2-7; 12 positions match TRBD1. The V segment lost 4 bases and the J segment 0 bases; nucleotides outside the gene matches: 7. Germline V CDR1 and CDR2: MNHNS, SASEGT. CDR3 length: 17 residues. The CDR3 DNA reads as TGTGCCAGCAGTGTTGGGACAGGGGGCGCTTCCTCCTACGAGCAGTACTTC. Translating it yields CASSVGTGGASSYEQYF.

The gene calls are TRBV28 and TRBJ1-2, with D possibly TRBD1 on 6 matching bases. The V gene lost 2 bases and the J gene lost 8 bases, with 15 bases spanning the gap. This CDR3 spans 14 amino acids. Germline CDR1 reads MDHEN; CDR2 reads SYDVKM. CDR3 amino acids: CASSLGGQYRGYTF. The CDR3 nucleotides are TGTGCCAGCAGTTTAGGGGGCCAGTATCGAGGCTACACCTTC.

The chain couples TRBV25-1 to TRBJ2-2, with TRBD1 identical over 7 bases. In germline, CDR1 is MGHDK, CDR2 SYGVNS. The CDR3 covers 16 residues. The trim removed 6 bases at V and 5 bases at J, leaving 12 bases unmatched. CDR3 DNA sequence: TGTGCCAGCAGGCAGACAGGGCGTTCAGGGACCGGGGAGCTGTTTTTT. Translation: CASRQTGRSGTGELFF.

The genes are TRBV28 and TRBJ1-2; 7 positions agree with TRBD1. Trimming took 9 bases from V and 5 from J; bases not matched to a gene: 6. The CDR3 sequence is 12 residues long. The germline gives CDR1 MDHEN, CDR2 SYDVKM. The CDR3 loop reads CASEQGRYGYTF. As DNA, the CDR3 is TGTGCCAGTGAACAGGGGAGATATGGCTACACCTTC.